This T cell receptor (beta chain) comes out of a study of T cells in Graves' hyperthyroidism and ophthalmopathy. Graves' hyperthyroidism showing no ophthalmopathy progression within 18 months was considered stable. From germline, CDR1 is SEHNR and CDR2 FQNEAQ (reference sequence). Trimming took off 4 bases at V and 3 bases at J, with 16 bases between the two ends. The CDR3 is made up of 16 amino acids. This clonotype was counted ten times or more. Researchers took RNA transcripts and amplified the TCR beta CDR3 regions from them. Researchers ran a first-round RT-PCR on the TCR CDR3 using the HTBI primer set. TCRdb reprocessed the multiplex PCR reads with MiXCR, giving one entry per CDR3 protein. The table lists around 600,000 distinct CDR3 sequences, 15% to 18% of them singletons.

This TCR derives from a woman aged 25 to 39 with Graves' hyperthyroidism. V and J are TRBV7-9 and TRBJ1-5; no firm D call. The sequenced sample was blood. The CDR3: CASSSAQKGINQPQHF. For the CDR3, the DNA is TGTGCCAGCAGCTCCGCCCAAAAAGGGATCAATCAGCCCCAGCATTTT.